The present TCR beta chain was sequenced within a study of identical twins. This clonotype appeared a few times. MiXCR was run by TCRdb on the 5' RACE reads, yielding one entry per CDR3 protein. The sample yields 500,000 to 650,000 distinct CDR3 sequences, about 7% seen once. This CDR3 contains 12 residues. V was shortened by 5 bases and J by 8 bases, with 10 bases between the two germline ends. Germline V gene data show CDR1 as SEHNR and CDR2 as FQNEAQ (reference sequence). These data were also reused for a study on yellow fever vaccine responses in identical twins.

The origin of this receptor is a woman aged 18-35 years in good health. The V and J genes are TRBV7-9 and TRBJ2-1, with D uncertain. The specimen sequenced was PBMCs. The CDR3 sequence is CASSRDWDEQFF. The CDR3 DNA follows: TGTGCCAGCAGCCGAGACTGGGATGAGCAGTTCTTC.